This TCR beta chain originates from a study of CD8 T cells in ankylosing spondylitis. Study-wide findings and caveats: A subset of motif variants has previously been described in the synovial fluid and blood of reactive arthritis. Blood of patients with ankylosing spondylitis appeared to be characterized by a TCR beta motif of about 8 highly homologous variants.

As the method for making TCR beta libraries, quantitative 5'-RACE with molecular barcodes was used. TCRdb re-called the 5' RACE reads through MiXCR, storing one row per CDR3 protein. The sample consists of around 490,000 distinct CDR3 sequences, approximately 5.3% of them appearing once. The CDR3 sequence is 14 residues long. CDR1 DFQATT and CDR2 SNEGSKA come from the germline V gene (reference sequence). Between the trimmed V and J ends, which lost 0 bases and 3 bases, there was a span of 11 bases. This clonotype was picked up a small number of times. The antigen is unknown. The sequenced sample was blood, either unsorted or a sorted T cell fraction (not recorded which). The sequence was collected from a male donor with ankylosing spondylitis. V usage is TRBV20-1 and J usage is TRBJ2-5; no reliable D call. The CDR3 sequence is CSARDLGSKETQYF. The CDR3, as DNA: TGCAGTGCTAGAGATCTAGGCTCTAAAGAGACCCAGTACTTC.